The entry below gives a single T cell receptor beta chain sequence along with its context. The antigen is not known. Data came from immunoSEQ multiplex PCR; TCRdb stores just in-frame clones and leaves some out. The sample lists 70,000 to 95,000 clones, 65% to 85% seen once, with 0.76% in the top ten. The data are from a study of OX40 agonist ivuxolimab in advanced cancers. Overall study context: Participants could have had prior anti-PD-1, anti-PD-L1 or anti-CTLA-4 therapy, and around 40% had some. Study findings and constraints: In a subset of nonresponders, normalized T-cell clonal expansion was also low.

This clonotype originated in an adult with an advanced solid tumor such as melanoma, head and neck, liver or kidney cancer. Sequenced here: CD4+ or CD8+ T cells sorted from blood, sampled in a trial of the OX40 agonist ivuxolimab.

CDR3 nucleotide sequence: TGTGCCAGCAGCTTAAGTCCATCCGACGAGCAGTACTTC. Amino acids: CASSLSPSDEQYF. The rearrangement uses TRBV7-9 and TRBJ2-7; D not certain. The CDR3 has 13 amino acids. Germline lookup yields CDR1 SEHNR and CDR2 FQNEAQ (reference sequence). V lost 2 bases and J 5 bases, leaving 10 bases between the germline ends.